A selection of T cell receptor beta chains follows, all from one sample in a study of siplizumab effects on memory and regulatory T cells. Only in-frame clones appear in the TCRdb table, and some are missing; sequencing was by immunoSEQ multiplex PCR. The sample holds 110,000 or so clones; around 92% are singletons and the top ten take 0.65% to 0.9%. What was sequenced was Tregs sorted from blood. The receptors were sampled from a human donor in good health. Both conserved end residues are part of each CDR3. Each record gives: J gene, clone size, D gene, V gene, CDR3 protein, CDR3 DNA. D genes are given only for firm matches. A row's size may be missing; if present it is once, few, many or a size class.

j_call: TRBJ2-3; clone_size: -; d_call: -; v_call: TRBV10-3; cdr3_aa: CAISETGFTDTQYF; cdr3_nt: TGTGCCATCAGTGAAACAGGCTTCACAGATACGCAGTATTTT
j_call: TRBJ1-5; clone_size: -; d_call: -; v_call: TRBV2; cdr3_aa: CASSVERDSNQPQHF; cdr3_nt: TGTGCCAGCAGTGTCGAGAGAGATAGCAATCAGCCCCAGCATTTT
j_call: TRBJ1-1; clone_size: -; d_call: -; v_call: TRBV6-5; cdr3_aa: CASSYTGNTEAFF; cdr3_nt: TGTGCCAGCAGTTACACGGGGAACACTGAAGCTTTCTTT
j_call: TRBJ2-4; clone_size: -; d_call: TRBD1; v_call: TRBV5-1; cdr3_aa: CASGNPGQGYIQYF; cdr3_nt: TGCGCCAGCGGGAATCCGGGACAGGGGTACATTCAGTACTTC
j_call: TRBJ1-5; clone_size: -; d_call: TRBD1; v_call: TRBV7-6; cdr3_aa: CASSVEQGNQPQHF; cdr3_nt: TGTGCCAGCAGCGTAGAACAGGGGAATCAGCCCCAGCATTTT
j_call: TRBJ2-1; clone_size: -; d_call: TRBD1; v_call: TRBV2; cdr3_aa: CASSVRTGGRNEQFF; cdr3_nt: TGTGCCAGCAGTGTTCGGACAGGGGGCAGGAATGAGCAGTTCTTC
j_call: TRBJ1-1; clone_size: -; d_call: TRBD1; v_call: TRBV19; cdr3_aa: CASSNRGNRDTEAFF; cdr3_nt: TGTGCCAGTAGTAACAGGGGAAATAGGGACACTGAAGCTTTCTTT
j_call: TRBJ2-1; clone_size: -; d_call: TRBD1; v_call: TRBV6-5; cdr3_aa: CASEGTGDLGEQFF; cdr3_nt: TGTGCCAGCGAGGGGACAGGCGACCTTGGTGAGCAGTTCTTC
j_call: TRBJ2-1; clone_size: -; d_call: TRBD2; v_call: TRBV4-2; cdr3_aa: CASRRRGGEDGDEQFF; cdr3_nt: TGTGCCAGCAGGAGACGGGGGGGCGAGGACGGCGATGAGCAGTTCTTC
j_call: TRBJ2-3; clone_size: -; d_call: TRBD2; v_call: TRBV6-5; cdr3_aa: CASRSPGLAGDTQYF; cdr3_nt: TGTGCCAGCAGGTCACCGGGACTAGCGGGAGATACGCAGTATTTT
j_call: TRBJ1-2; clone_size: -; d_call: -; v_call: TRBV28; cdr3_aa: CAATGNYGYTF; cdr3_nt: TGTGCCGCCACAGGGAACTATGGCTACACCTTC
j_call: TRBJ2-1; clone_size: once; d_call: TRBD2; v_call: TRBV11-3; cdr3_aa: CASSSRTSGGNEQFF; cdr3_nt: TGTGCCAGCAGCTCTCGGACTAGCGGGGGCAATGAGCAGTTCTTC
j_call: TRBJ2-7; clone_size: -; d_call: -; v_call: TRBV21-1; cdr3_aa: CASSKVGLPSYEQYF; cdr3_nt: TGTGCCAGCAGCAAAGTAGGGCTCCCCTCCTACGAGCAGTACTTC
j_call: TRBJ2-7; clone_size: -; d_call: TRBD1; v_call: TRBV19; cdr3_aa: CASSIRDRGEQYF; cdr3_nt: TGTGCCAGTAGTATTCGGGACAGGGGTGAGCAGTACTTC
j_call: TRBJ1-2; clone_size: -; d_call: -; v_call: TRBV30; cdr3_aa: CAWSYRESYTF; cdr3_nt: TGTGCCTGGAGTTACAGGGAAAGCTACACCTTC
j_call: TRBJ2-7; clone_size: -; d_call: -; v_call: TRBV18; cdr3_aa: CASSSGQLYEQYF; cdr3_nt: TGTGCCAGCTCGTCCGGACAGCTCTACGAGCAGTACTTC
j_call: TRBJ2-1; clone_size: -; d_call: TRBD1; v_call: TRBV2; cdr3_aa: CASSVQGAGAYNEQFF; cdr3_nt: TGTGCCAGCAGCGTACAGGGGGCGGGTGCCTACAATGAGCAGTTCTTC
j_call: TRBJ2-7; clone_size: -; d_call: -; v_call: TRBV6-1; cdr3_aa: CASSTVVLSYEQYF; cdr3_nt: TGTGCCAGCAGCACAGTAGTACTCTCCTACGAGCAGTACTTC
j_call: TRBJ1-4; clone_size: -; d_call: -; v_call: TRBV5-1; cdr3_aa: CASSASAGWEKLFF; cdr3_nt: TGCGCCAGCAGCGCCTCGGCGGGCTGGGAAAAACTGTTTTTT
j_call: TRBJ1-1; clone_size: -; d_call: -; v_call: TRBV7-2; cdr3_aa: CASSSSGVNTEAFF; cdr3_nt: TGTGCCAGCAGCTCCTCCGGCGTGAACACTGAAGCTTTCTTT
j_call: TRBJ2-7; clone_size: -; d_call: -; v_call: TRBV5-1; cdr3_aa: CASSLTGNEQYF; cdr3_nt: TGCGCCAGCAGCTTAACCGGGAACGAGCAGTACTTC
j_call: TRBJ2-7; clone_size: -; d_call: -; v_call: TRBV27; cdr3_aa: CASTQSPSLIYEQYF; cdr3_nt: TGTGCCAGCACCCAGAGCCCAAGCTTAATCTACGAGCAGTACTTC
j_call: TRBJ1-5; clone_size: -; d_call: -; v_call: TRBV5-1; cdr3_aa: CASSLGLGLQPQHF; cdr3_nt: TGCGCCAGCAGCTTGGGTCTGGGTTTACAGCCCCAGCATTTT
j_call: TRBJ2-3; clone_size: -; d_call: -; v_call: TRBV19; cdr3_aa: CASSIQGWTDTQYF; cdr3_nt: TGTGCCAGTAGTATCCAGGGATGGACAGATACGCAGTATTTT
j_call: TRBJ1-5; clone_size: -; d_call: -; v_call: TRBV21-1; cdr3_aa: CASSRGTRYSNQPQHF; cdr3_nt: TGTGCCAGCAGCAGGGGGACACGGTATAGCAATCAGCCCCAGCATTTT
j_call: TRBJ2-4; clone_size: -; d_call: TRBD1; v_call: TRBV18; cdr3_aa: CASSPNPGQVVYF; cdr3_nt: TGTGCCAGCTCACCGAATCCGGGACAGGTAGTTTACTTC
j_call: TRBJ2-7; clone_size: -; d_call: -; v_call: TRBV7-2; cdr3_aa: CASSLGQLHEQYF; cdr3_nt: TGTGCCAGCAGCTTAGGTCAATTGCACGAGCAGTACTTC
j_call: TRBJ2-7; clone_size: -; d_call: TRBD2; v_call: TRBV27; cdr3_aa: CASSLSGGSGYEQYF; cdr3_nt: TGTGCCAGCAGTTTATCCGGCGGGAGCGGGTACGAGCAGTACTTC
j_call: TRBJ2-2; clone_size: -; d_call: -; v_call: TRBV6-6; cdr3_aa: CASSYPSGAVFF; cdr3_nt: TGTGCCAGCAGTTACCCGAGTGGGGCGGTGTTTTTT
j_call: TRBJ2-7; clone_size: -; d_call: -; v_call: TRBV25-1; cdr3_aa: CASSRTGTPGYEQYF; cdr3_nt: TGTGCCAGCAGCAGGACCGGGACACCGGGCTACGAGCAGTACTTC
j_call: TRBJ2-6; clone_size: -; d_call: -; v_call: TRBV14; cdr3_aa: CASSQARLAGANVLTF; cdr3_nt: TGTGCCAGCAGCCAAGCTCGTTTGGCTGGGGCCAACGTCCTGACTTTC
j_call: TRBJ2-6; clone_size: -; d_call: TRBD1; v_call: TRBV19; cdr3_aa: CATKTTGRAGANVLTF; cdr3_nt: TGTGCCACCAAAACGACAGGGCGTGCCGGGGCCAACGTCCTGACTTTC
j_call: TRBJ2-7; clone_size: -; d_call: -; v_call: TRBV5-1; cdr3_aa: CASSLVSGIYEQYF; cdr3_nt: TGCGCCAGCAGCTTGGTCTCAGGGATCTACGAGCAGTACTTC
j_call: TRBJ2-3; clone_size: once; d_call: -; v_call: TRBV11-3; cdr3_aa: CASSPRMRDTQYF; cdr3_nt: TGTGCCAGCAGCCCGAGAATGCGAGATACGCAGTATTTT
j_call: TRBJ2-2; clone_size: -; d_call: -; v_call: TRBV10-2; cdr3_aa: CASKLLTDTGELFF; cdr3_nt: TGCGCCAGCAAGTTGTTGACGGACACCGGGGAGCTGTTTTTT
j_call: TRBJ2-7; clone_size: -; d_call: TRBD2; v_call: TRBV10-1; cdr3_aa: CASRGTSGTNFPYEQYF; cdr3_nt: TGCGCCAGCAGGGGGACTAGCGGGACGAACTTCCCCTACGAGCAGTACTTC
j_call: TRBJ1-1; clone_size: -; d_call: -; v_call: TRBV29-1; cdr3_aa: CSGRGLNTEAFF; cdr3_nt: TGCAGCGGGCGGGGGCTGAACACTGAAGCTTTCTTT
j_call: TRBJ1-5; clone_size: -; d_call: TRBD1; v_call: TRBV4-1; cdr3_aa: CASSPQPGTVENQPQHF; cdr3_nt: TGCGCCAGCAGCCCCCAACCTGGGACAGTAGAAAATCAGCCCCAGCATTTT
j_call: TRBJ1-3; clone_size: -; d_call: -; v_call: TRBV6-5; cdr3_aa: CASSSRQDSGNTIYF; cdr3_nt: TGTGCCAGCAGCTCCCGACAGGACTCTGGAAACACCATATATTTT
j_call: TRBJ1-2; clone_size: once; d_call: -; v_call: TRBV4-2; cdr3_aa: CASSQVMGEGNYGYTF; cdr3_nt: TGTGCCAGCAGCCAAGTGATGGGGGAGGGTAACTATGGCTACACCTTC
j_call: TRBJ1-6; clone_size: -; d_call: TRBD1; v_call: TRBV6-7; cdr3_aa: CASIPGQVNNSPLHF; cdr3_nt: TGTGCCAGCATCCCGGGACAGGTAAATAATTCACCCCTCCACTTT
j_call: TRBJ2-2; clone_size: -; d_call: -; v_call: TRBV6-4; cdr3_aa: CASSDYLPGELFF; cdr3_nt: TGTGCCAGCAGTGACTATTTGCCCGGGGAGCTGTTTTTT
j_call: TRBJ1-2; clone_size: -; d_call: TRBD1; v_call: TRBV5-4; cdr3_aa: CASTLTGLGDGYTF; cdr3_nt: TGTGCCAGCACCTTGACAGGGTTAGGTGATGGCTACACCTTC
j_call: TRBJ1-1; clone_size: -; d_call: TRBD1; v_call: TRBV5-1; cdr3_aa: CASSLETGGTEAFF; cdr3_nt: TGCGCCAGCAGCCTAGAGACAGGGGGGACTGAAGCTTTCTTT